The 20 T cell receptor beta chains below come from one sample, sequenced in a study of OX40 agonist ivuxolimab in advanced cancers. TCRdb keeps only in-frame clones here, not all; method: immunoSEQ multiplex PCR. This table holds about 100,000 clones, around 90% found once. Source: CD4+ or CD8+ T cells sorted from blood, taken in a trial of the OX40 agonist ivuxolimab. The receptors come from an adult with an advanced solid tumor such as melanoma, head and neck, liver or kidney cancer.

The chain combines TRBV5-1 with TRBJ2-1; TRBD2 matches 8 bases. Germline-derived CDR1 and CDR2 are SGHRS and YFSETQ. The CDR3 extends over 16 amino acids. V was pared by 5 bases and J by 0 bases, with 7 bases of the junction left unmatched. The CDR3 nucleotides read TGCGCCAGCAGTTCTACTAGCGGAAGCTCCTACAATGAGCAGTTCTTC. This codes for CASSSTSGSSYNEQFF.

Turning to this clone: Distinct nucleotide sequences in the sample also encode this CDR3. This rearrangement joins TRBV9 to TRBJ1-2; D might be TRBD1 (5 bases). Trimming stripped 0 bases from V and 3 bases from J, with 9 bases between. This CDR3 is built from 14 residues. Germline CDR1 reads SGDLS; CDR2 reads YYNGEE. CDR3 sequence reads: CASSVGQGDYGYTF. The CDR3 bases are TGTGCCAGCAGCGTAGGTCAGGGCGACTATGGCTACACCTTC.

This clone was observed a single time. V and J are TRBV25-1 and TRBJ1-5, with D perhaps TRBD1 (5 bases). The CDR3 runs to 14 residues. Trimming pared 6 bases from V and 3 bases from J, leaving 12 bases between. CDR1 and CDR2 from the germline V gene are MGHDK and SYGVNS. Here the CDR3 DNA reads TGTGCCAGCAGGGGACCGGGAATCAATCAGCCCCAGCATTTT. Translated: CASRGPGINQPQHF.

This sequence joins TRBV2 and TRBJ2-3; TRBD1 matches 11 bases. Germline V gene sequence: CDR1 SNHLY, CDR2 FYNNEI. The V gene end was trimmed by 5 bases and the J gene end by 2 bases; junction bases not matched to a gene: 6. CDR3 size: 16 residues. CDR3 region: CASSPQGQGDTDTQYF. The CDR3 coding sequence is TGTGCCAGCAGTCCCCAGGGACAGGGGGACACAGATACGCAGTATTTT.

V gene TRBV6-6 combines with J gene TRBJ1-2; D is possibly TRBD1 (5 bases). V was pared by 0 bases and J by 1 base, with 6 bases between. This CDR3 has 14 amino acids. CDR1 and CDR2 (germline): MNHNY, SVGAGI (reference sequence). The CDR3 region is CASSYSQDNYGYTF. Here the CDR3 DNA reads TGTGCCAGCAGTTACTCACAGGATAACTATGGCTACACCTTC.

Note on this clone: The identical CDR3 is also encoded by other nucleotide sequences in the sample. The chain carries TRBV18 and TRBJ1-5; TRBD1 might be the D (5 bases). The CDR3 is 13 amino acids. Per the germline V gene, CDR1 is KGHSH and CDR2 is LQKENI. V lost 6 bases and J lost 4, with 10 bases in between. CDR3 in amino acids: CASSPGGNQPQHF. For the CDR3, the DNA is TGTGCCAGCTCCCCCGGGGGGAATCAGCCCCAGCATTTT. The full variable domain, its missing parts supplied by reference TRBV18 and TRBJ1-5, is NAGVMQNPRHLVRRRGQEARLRCSPMKGHSHVYWYRQLPEEGLKFMVYLQKENIIDESGMPKERFSAEFPKEGPSILRIQQVVRGDSAAYFCASSPGGNQPQHFGDGTRLSIL.

This clone came up once. The V and J genes are TRBV30 and TRBJ2-5, with D perhaps matching TRBD1 (5 bases). Germline lookup yields CDR1 GTSNPN and CDR2 SVGIG (reference sequence). Trimming left V 4 bases short and J 4 bases short, with 10 bases between. This CDR3 region has 12 residues. This chain's CDR3 is CAWNQGRETQYF. DNA of the CDR3: TGTGCCTGGAACCAGGGCAGAGAGACCCAGTACTTC.

The V and J genes are TRBV7-2 and TRBJ2-3, with D unclear. The germline V gene encodes CDR1 SGHTA and CDR2 FQGNSA. Trimming took off 5 bases at V and 2 bases at J, with 11 bases between the two ends. The CDR3 loop spans 14 amino acids. CDR3 nucleotide sequence: TGTGCCAGCAGCACCGGACGGGTCACAGATACGCAGTATTTT. Residues: CASSTGRVTDTQYF.

This clone was seen just once. The J gene is TRBJ2-1, the V gene TRBV18; tentative D call: TRBD2 (6 bases). Germline CDR1 and CDR2: KGHSH and LQKENI. This CDR3 is built from 14 residues. Trimming shortened V by 3 bases and J by 2 bases, and 8 bases separated the two germline ends. In DNA, the CDR3 is TGTGCCAGCTCACCCCCGGGGGCCTACAATGAGCAGTTCTTC. Its protein product is CASSPPGAYNEQFF.

This clone was seen repeatedly, ten times or more. The rearrangement uses TRBV4-2 and TRBJ2-1; 12 bases match TRBD2. Trimming cost V 1 base and J 0 bases; bases outside gene matches: 7. This CDR3 contains 19 residues. The V gene's germline CDR1 is LGHNA and CDR2 YNFKEQ. Written as DNA, the CDR3 is TGTGCCAGCAGCCAAGTGCGGCTAGCGGGAGGGAGCTCCTACAATGAGCAGTTCTTC. Translating gives CASSQVRLAGGSSYNEQFF.

Note on this clone: At the DNA level, this CDR3 is encoded by other sequences in the same sample as well. This sequence joins TRBV5-1 and TRBJ2-1, with TRBD2 matching over 13 bases. The CDR3 is made up of 16 amino acids. Germline CDR1 SGHRS, CDR2 YFSETQ. The ends lost 0 bases at V and 4 bases at J; junction bases unmatched: 1. The CDR3 reads CASSLGGLAGYNEQFF. The CDR3 nucleotides read TGCGCCAGCAGCTTGGGGGGACTAGCGGGGTACAATGAGCAGTTCTTC. Using reference TRBV5-1 and TRBJ2-1 for the parts outside the CDR3, the full variable domain is KAGVTQTPRYLIKTRGQQVTLSCSPISGHRSVSWYQQTPGQGLQFLFEYFSETQRNKGNFPGRFSGRQFSNSRSEMNVSTLELGDSALYLCASSLGGLAGYNEQFFGPGTRLTVL.

This chain uses TRBV10-3 with TRBJ2-5; tentative D call: TRBD1 (6 bases). V gave up 2 bases and J gave up 3 bases, with 10 bases separating them. Germline V CDR1 and CDR2: ENHRY, SYGVKD. The CDR3 contains 14 residues. The CDR3: CAISEGQTEETQYF. For the CDR3, the DNA is TGTGCCATCAGTGAGGGACAGACAGAAGAGACCCAGTACTTC.

The J gene is TRBJ2-1, the V gene TRBV6-5, with unresolved D. Germline assignment: CDR1 MNHEY and CDR2 SVGAGI. Trimming cost V 5 bases and J 9 bases, with 14 bases left between them. The CDR3 sequence is 13 residues long. The chain's CDR3 is CASSPTRAAEQFF. The DNA of the CDR3 is TGTGCCAGCAGTCCTACCCGGGCGGCTGAGCAGTTCTTC.

This chain joins TRBV6-6 and TRBJ1-6, with D possibly matching TRBD1 (6 bases). V lost 8 bases and J lost 5, with 10 bases in between. The CDR3 is 13 residues long. CDR1 and CDR2 (germline): MNHNY, SVGAGI (reference sequence). The DNA for the CDR3 is TGTGCCAGCTTAACAGGGAATAATTCACCCCTCCACTTT. Its translation: CASLTGNNSPLHF.

V is TRBV9 and J is TRBJ2-5; TRBD2 matches at 10 bases. Germline-derived CDR1 and CDR2 are SGDLS and YYNGEE. This CDR3 has 15 amino acids. Trimming cost V 4 bases and J 9 bases; bases outside gene matches: 12. CDR3 region: CASSPGLAEGGAQYF. The CDR3 bases are TGTGCCAGCAGCCCCGGACTAGCGGAGGGCGGGGCCCAGTACTTC.

V and J are TRBV6-1 and TRBJ2-1, with D perhaps being TRBD1 or TRBD2 (5 bases each). V gave up 2 bases and J gave up 6 bases, with 11 bases separating them. The CDR3 totals 14 residues. Germline V CDR1 and CDR2: MNHNS, SASEGT. CDR3 nucleotides: TGTGCCAGCAGTGAACAGGGAGTAGGCAATGAGCAGTTCTTC. This encodes CASSEQGVGNEQFF.

The CDR3 DNA reads TGTGCCAGCAGTGAAGCGGAAGGACAGTTTGGCTACACCTTC. Translation: CASSEAEGQFGYTF. This sequence joins TRBV6-1 and TRBJ1-2; a weak D match, TRBD1 (6 bases). CDR1 is MNHNS, CDR2 SASEGT, per germline. Deletions cut 0 bases from V and 7 bases from J, with 12 bases between. The CDR3 is made up of 14 amino acids.

V and J are TRBV10-3 and TRBJ1-2; 7 positions match TRBD1. This CDR3 is built from 14 residues. V shed 2 bases, J shed 3 bases, and the junction held 3 bases outside the gene matches. Germline assignment: CDR1 ENHRY and CDR2 SYGVKD. The CDR3 nucleotides are TGTGCCATCAGTGAGACAGGGGCGGACTATGGCTACACCTTC. Its protein is CAISETGADYGYTF.

The chain combines TRBV5-1 with TRBJ2-2, with TRBD2 matching 9 bases. From germline, CDR1 is SGHRS and CDR2 YFSETQ. The CDR3 covers 18 residues. V lost 4 bases, J lost 3 bases, and 13 bases stayed unmatched. CDR3 sequence (DNA): TGCGCCAGCAGCCGCGACAAAGGGACTAGCCGGGACACCGGGGAGCTGTTTTTT. It is translated as CASSRDKGTSRDTGELFF.

This clone came up once. Other nucleotide sequences from this sample produce the same CDR3. This sequence joins TRBV27 and TRBJ1-2; D ambiguous. Trimming removed 5 bases at V and 1 base at J, with 8 bases between. The CDR3 spans 13 residues. CDR1 and CDR2 from the germline V gene are MNHEY and SMNVEV (reference sequence). Here the CDR3 DNA reads TGTGCCAGCAGTCCCGACGGTAACTATGGCTACACCTTC. This translates into CASSPDGNYGYTF.